This paragraph reports one TCR beta chain. The target of this receptor is not known. Nothing much larger sits one base from this clone, and base qualities are not available. Systemically healthy Caucasian individuals from Russia, 35 to 50 in total and aged about 6 to 100 years, were included as donors. Each donor gave ten milliliters of peripheral blood, drawn into EDTA-treated Vacutainer tubes. Ficoll-Paque density-gradient centrifugation was used to isolate PBMCs, with at least 6.5 million obtained per sample. Trizol reagent was used to extract total RNA from PBMCs, with at least 6 micrograms per sample. The percentages of naive CD45RAhigh/CD27high T cells were determined by flow cytometry on a PBMC aliquot from every donor. The library relied on 5' RACE. For sequencing, an Illumina HiSeq 2500 was employed. A second PCR of about 7 to 12 cycles was performed with a sample-barcoded 5' primer and a J-beta primer mix. A template-switch 5' adaptor carrying 12 random nucleotides introduced a unique molecular identifier onto each TCR beta cDNA molecule. At least 2.5 million CDR3-containing paired-end reads were obtained from each sample. First-strand cDNA was synthesized from all RNA with the Mint cDNA synthesis kit, primed by a TRBC-specific oligonucleotide. Following uracil-DNA glycosylase treatment, a first 18-cycle PCR with universal primers M1SS and BC2_uni_R was performed on all cDNA. In the authors' own workflow: Normalization of each sample was performed by random selection of 1 million high-quality reads, each carrying a distinct molecular identifier. Reads with shared molecular identifiers were discarded instead of being binned into consensus sequences. MiTCR, run with a Q25 quality threshold and the strictest error-elimination algorithm, handled CDR3 identification, clonotype clustering and error correction. A nonparametric unseen species model using Euler transformation provided a lower-bound estimate of total TCR beta diversity. TCRdb ran its own pipeline on the public reads, namely fastp trimming at Q25 and MiXCR clone calling, and kept in-frame beta chains. Rows merge per CDR3 protein into single entries with the most common DNA and genes. TCRdb, not the original authors, processed these V and J calls. Within this sample are 1,300,000 or so distinct CDR3 sequences, with around 55% of them counted one time only. In total, the top ten clones hold over 5% of the sample.

This entry belongs to a study of blood T cells in healthy people across ages (dated by TCRdb to 2014 to 2015). Turning to the overall study: In model experiments, template switching captured about one uniquely barcoded TCR beta cDNA molecule for every two T cells. Donors were grouped into four age groups: young (average roughly 15 years), middle-aged (less than 40), aged (around 62) and long-lived (about 90). The study measured age-related changes in TCR beta repertoire diversity using deep sequencing normalized with unique cDNA molecular identifiers. Donors of different ages were randomly distributed across sequencing lanes to avoid experimental bias. For two donors (one aged 18 to 30 and one aged 80 or older), the study analyzed two additional independent replicas of 1 million unique cDNA reads from the same blood draw. Overall results and qualifications from the work: Estimates of total diversity based on one million sequenced T cells were considered lower bounds and underestimates. Observed TCR beta diversity per million T cells fell roughly linearly with age, and a significant reduction was already apparent by age roughly 40. Observed TCR beta diversity correlated strongly with the percentage of naive T cells measured by flow cytometry. Compared with the aged group, more naive CD4+ T cells, fewer expanded clones and increased TCR diversity were shown by the long-lived group, suggesting age selection. Because donor CMV infection status was unknown, age-related changes in expanded clonotypes were potentially confounded. Conclusive comparison of naive and antigen-experienced compartments was prevented by the profiling of bulk unsorted PBMCs.

CDR1 and CDR2 (MNHNS, SASEGT) derive from the germline V gene. Including the terminal cysteine and phenylalanine, the CDR3 comprises 15 residues. The entry retains the CDR3 DNA only, 45 bases that are in frame from base 1. The rearranged chain carries TRBV6-1 and TRBJ2-7; the best D guess is TRBD2, with 7 bases matching. The better agreement between TRBJ2-5 and the DNA end casts doubt on the J call. Sequencing was carried out using blood. The source of this sequence is a man aged 18 to 30 in good health. The DNA sequence reads TGTGCCAGCAGTGAAGGTGGGGGGGCTCAAGAGACCCAGTACTTC. Translated, this is CASSEGGGAQETQYF.